This T cell receptor beta chain was obtained from a study of blood T cell repertoires in COVID-19. Study at large: The samples span acute and convalescent COVID-19 from the United States, Italy and Spain. Sources were T cells, B-cell-depleted T cells, or PBMCs; the material itself was cDNA or gDNA.

The Seattle site enrolled patients during active infection and followed them longitudinally. The table lists this clone with a few counts. V shed 2 bases and J shed 9 bases, with 14 bases lying between them. The CDR3 extends over 14 amino acids. Germline V gene data show CDR1 as MNHEY and CDR2 as SMNVEV (reference sequence). In the source study's methods: Estimated nucleated cell counts came from reference gene primer amplification. Produced via immunoSEQ multiplex PCR; TCRdb's table is partial and in-frame only. V and J calls and clone size are as listed in that table; D and trimming were resolved from the DNA. The data contain roughly 160,000 clones, more than 75% of them singletons.

The sample was peripheral blood. This sequence joins TRBV27 and TRBJ1-5; tentatively, D is TRBD1 (5 bases). The clonotype was recovered from a woman older than 75 with COVID-19, enrolled during active disease. The CDR3 region is CASSLGAGRRPQHF. CDR3 in DNA: TGTGCCAGCAGTTTAGGGGCAGGTCGAAGGCCCCAGCATTTT.